The source of this T cell receptor (beta chain) is a study of type 1 regulatory T cells. Looking at the study overall: T-allo10 is an in vitro-generated, Tr1-enriched CD4 T cell product specific for alloantigen.

In TCRdb, the reads were re-called with MiXCR into one record per CDR3 protein. In the table there are fewer than 25,000 distinct CDR3 sequences, around 43% of which are singletons. Comments on this clonotype: Its antigen is still unknown.

The receptor was derived from a human donor in good health. The sequenced material came from cultured T cells, either the whole culture or a sorted T cell fraction (not recorded which).

CDR3 in amino acids: CASSRGLTDTQYF. The DNA for the CDR3 is TGTGCCAGTTCGCGGGGGCTCACAGATACGCAGTATTTT. The V and J genes are TRBV7-9 and TRBJ2-3, with D maybe TRBD2 (7 bases). Trimming removed 9 bases from V and 2 bases from J, with 12 bases in between. This CDR3 is 13 amino acids long. From germline, CDR1 is SEHNR and CDR2 FQNEAQ (reference sequence).